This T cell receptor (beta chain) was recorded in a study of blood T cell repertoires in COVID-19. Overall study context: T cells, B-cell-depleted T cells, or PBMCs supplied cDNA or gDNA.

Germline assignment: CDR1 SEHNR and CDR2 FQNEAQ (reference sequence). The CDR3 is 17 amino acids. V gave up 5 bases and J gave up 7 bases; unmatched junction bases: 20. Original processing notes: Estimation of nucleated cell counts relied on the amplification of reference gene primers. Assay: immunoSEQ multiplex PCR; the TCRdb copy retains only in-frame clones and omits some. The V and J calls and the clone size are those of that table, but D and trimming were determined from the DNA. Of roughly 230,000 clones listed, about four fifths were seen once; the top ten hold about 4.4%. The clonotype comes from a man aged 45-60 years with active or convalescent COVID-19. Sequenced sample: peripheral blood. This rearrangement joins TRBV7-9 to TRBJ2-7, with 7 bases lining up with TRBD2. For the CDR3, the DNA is TGTGCCAGCAGCCCGGTCACATCTAGCGGTCCATTGGGAGAGCAGTACTTC. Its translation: CASSPVTSSGPLGEQYF.